A selection of T cell receptor beta chains follows, all from one sample in a study of T cell responses to AZD1222 COVID-19 vaccine. Sequencing was performed with immunoSEQ multiplex PCR; in TCRdb, only in-frame clones are kept and a portion is missing. The sample carries approximately 96,000 clones, approximately 86% recorded once. The specimen comprised peripheral blood, sampled 28 days after the second AZD1222 dose. The receptor source for this set is an adult who received the AZD1222 COVID-19 vaccine. Both conserved end residues are part of each CDR3. The D gene is left open where the match is weak. Where a row states a size, it is once, few, many or the class of an expanded clone; other rows omit it.

V gene: TRBV4-2
clone size: few
D gene: TRBD2
J gene: TRBJ2-2
CDR3 DNA: TGTGCCAGCAGCCTTAGCAGCGGGGGGTTTTCCACCGGGGAGCTGTTTTTT
CDR3 protein: CASSLSSGGFSTGELFF

V gene: TRBV25-1
clone size: -
D gene: -
J gene: TRBJ1-2
CDR3 DNA: TGTGCCAGCAGTGAGTCGATGGACCGCTACACCTTC
CDR3 protein: CASSESMDRYTF

V gene: TRBV9
clone size: -
D gene: -
J gene: TRBJ1-2
CDR3 DNA: TGTGCCAGCAGCGTAGCTCCGGCGGGGGATGGCTACACCTTC
CDR3 protein: CASSVAPAGDGYTF

V gene: TRBV7-3
clone size: -
D gene: TRBD2
J gene: TRBJ2-2
CDR3 DNA: TGTGCCAGCAGCCCCTCCGCAGGGAGGGCCGGGGAGCTGTTTTTT
CDR3 protein: CASSPSAGRAGELFF

V gene: TRBV19
clone size: -
D gene: TRBD1
J gene: TRBJ1-2
CDR3 DNA: TGTGCCAGTAGTAGATCGACAGGGACTAACTATGGCTACACCTTC
CDR3 protein: CASSRSTGTNYGYTF

V gene: TRBV6-5
clone size: -
D gene: -
J gene: TRBJ2-2
CDR3 DNA: TGTGCCTGCAATACCAACACCGGGGAGCTGTTTTTT
CDR3 protein: CACNTNTGELFF

V gene: TRBV27
clone size: -
D gene: TRBD2
J gene: TRBJ2-1
CDR3 DNA: TGTGCCAGCAGTTTAGGGACTAGAGGGTACAATGAGCAGTTCTTC
CDR3 protein: CASSLGTRGYNEQFF

V gene: TRBV18
clone size: -
D gene: TRBD1
J gene: TRBJ1-4
CDR3 DNA: TGTGCCAGCACACAAGGGACAGGGAACGAAAAACTGTTTTTT
CDR3 protein: CASTQGTGNEKLFF

V gene: TRBV5-1
clone size: once
D gene: -
J gene: TRBJ2-7
CDR3 DNA: TGCGCCAGCAGCTTGGGAGACTCTGCCTACGAGCAGTACTTC
CDR3 protein: CASSLGDSAYEQYF

V gene: TRBV18
clone size: -
D gene: -
J gene: TRBJ1-1
CDR3 DNA: TGTGCCAGCTCACCGGTCCAGGGGATAATCATGAACACTGAAGCTTTCTTT
CDR3 protein: CASSPVQGIIMNTEAFF

V gene: TRBV28
clone size: -
D gene: -
J gene: TRBJ2-1
CDR3 DNA: TGTGCCAGCACCCCGGAGGGCTCCTTTTCTTCCAAGCAGTTCTTC
CDR3 protein: CASTPEGSFSSKQFF

V gene: TRBV2
clone size: -
D gene: -
J gene: TRBJ1-5
CDR3 DNA: TGTGCCAGCGCAGGGGATAGCAATCAGCCCCAGCATTTT
CDR3 protein: CASAGDSNQPQHF

V gene: TRBV27
clone size: many
D gene: -
J gene: TRBJ2-3
CDR3 DNA: TGTGCCAGCAGTTTAGACGTATCCACTAGCACAGATACGCAGTATTTT
CDR3 protein: CASSLDVSTSTDTQYF

V gene: TRBV19
clone size: -
D gene: -
J gene: TRBJ2-1
CDR3 DNA: TGTGCCAGTAGTAAACCCGGGGGTCTTTACAATGAGCAGTTCTTC
CDR3 protein: CASSKPGGLYNEQFF

V gene: TRBV29-1
clone size: -
D gene: -
J gene: TRBJ2-1
CDR3 DNA: TGCAGCGGATCCCGGGACAACCTAGGGAATGAGCAGTTCTTC
CDR3 protein: CSGSRDNLGNEQFF

V gene: TRBV3-1/TRBV3-2
clone size: -
D gene: -
J gene: TRBJ2-3
CDR3 DNA: TGTGCCAGCAGCCAAGACCCGGTCGGTACAGGCACTTTGGATACGCAGTATTTT
CDR3 protein: CASSQDPVGTGTLDTQYF

V gene: TRBV3-1/TRBV3-2
clone size: -
D gene: TRBD2
J gene: TRBJ2-3
CDR3 DNA: TGTGCCAGCAGCCAAGACACCGGGACTAGGAGCACAGATACGCAGTATTTT
CDR3 protein: CASSQDTGTRSTDTQYF

V gene: TRBV10-2
clone size: -
D gene: TRBD1
J gene: TRBJ1-2
CDR3 DNA: TGCGCCAGCAGTGATAGGGACAGCTCCGGCTACACCTTC
CDR3 protein: CASSDRDSSGYTF

V gene: TRBV7-2
clone size: -
D gene: -
J gene: TRBJ2-7
CDR3 DNA: TGTGCCAGCAGCCCGTCCGGAATCTACGAGCAGTACTTC
CDR3 protein: CASSPSGIYEQYF

V gene: TRBV7-2
clone size: -
D gene: TRBD1
J gene: TRBJ2-5
CDR3 DNA: TGTGCCAGCAGTGATCGGGGACAGGGGCCGGAGACCCAGTACTTC
CDR3 protein: CASSDRGQGPETQYF

V gene: TRBV7-9
clone size: -
D gene: -
J gene: TRBJ2-3
CDR3 DNA: TGTGCCAGCAGCTTAGAGATAGGGGTCACAGATACGCAGTATTTT
CDR3 protein: CASSLEIGVTDTQYF

V gene: TRBV18
clone size: -
D gene: -
J gene: TRBJ1-1
CDR3 DNA: TGTGCCAGCTCACAAAACGAGGGTGAAGCTTTCTTT
CDR3 protein: CASSQNEGEAFF

V gene: TRBV10-1
clone size: -
D gene: -
J gene: TRBJ2-2
CDR3 DNA: TGCGCCAGCAGTGAGTCCGGGACGCACCCGAACACCGGGGAGCTGTTTTTT
CDR3 protein: CASSESGTHPNTGELFF

V gene: TRBV5-1
clone size: -
D gene: -
J gene: TRBJ2-1
CDR3 DNA: TGCGCCAGCAGCTTCGAAGGCGGCAGTCACAATGAGCAGTTCTTC
CDR3 protein: CASSFEGGSHNEQFF

V gene: TRBV2
clone size: -
D gene: -
J gene: TRBJ1-4
CDR3 DNA: TGTGCCGGCAGGACAGATAATGAAAAACTGTTTTTT
CDR3 protein: CAGRTDNEKLFF

V gene: TRBV3-1/TRBV3-2
clone size: -
D gene: -
J gene: TRBJ2-2
CDR3 DNA: TGTGCCAGCAGCCAAGCAGGTACCGGGGAGCTGTTTTTT
CDR3 protein: CASSQAGTGELFF